The text below deals with one T cell receptor (beta chain). The authors' processing: It was from reference gene primer amplification that nucleated cell counts were estimated. Libraries were prepared by immunoSEQ multiplex PCR; TCRdb keeps only in-frame clonotypes and omits some of them. From that table come the V and J calls and clone size; the DNA was used to work out D and trimming. The sample lists 160,000 or so clones, roughly 93% seen once, with 2% to 3% in the top ten. The data were obtained in a study of blood T cell repertoires in COVID-19. Looking at the study overall: The United States, Italy and Spain supplied acute and convalescent COVID-19 samples. Sample material is recorded as cDNA or gDNA derived from T cells, B-cell-depleted T cells, or PBMCs.

In germline, CDR1 is DFQATT, CDR2 SNEGSKA (reference sequence). The ends lost 1 base at V and 7 bases at J; junction bases unmatched: 1. This CDR3 is 11 amino acids long. This clonotype was obtained from a man aged 18-30 years with acute or convalescent COVID-19. The chain employs TRBV20-1 and TRBJ2-7; TRBD2 matches at 7 bases. Sequencing used peripheral blood. CDR3 loop: CSARAGGEQYF. The CDR3 DNA is TGCAGTGCTAGAGCCGGGGGGGAGCAGTACTTC.